This T cell receptor beta chain was profiled in a study of beta chain features in type 1 diabetes. The entirety of the isolated RNA underwent reverse transcription, so expressed TCRB transcripts were sequenced. Libraries were prepared by immunoSEQ multiplex PCR; TCRdb keeps only in-frame clonotypes and omits some of them. The sample yields about 15,000 clones, approximately 68% seen once. Germline lookup yields CDR1 SEHNR and CDR2 FQNEAQ (reference sequence). V was trimmed by 4 bases and J by 1 base, leaving 13 bases between them. CDR3 size: 15 residues. It was via CD45RO/CCR7/CD25/CD127/CD95/CD27 that CD4+ naive, central memory, regulatory and stem cell-like memory cells were sorted. Points on this clone: No antigen is known for it.

Study observations and caveats: Insertion counts at VDJ junctions were lower in type 1 diabetes patients, who also showed more deletions there. Naive, central memory and Treg TCRB repertoires appeared more alike in patients than in healthy donors. Shortening of TCRB CDR3s, moderate but significant, appeared in all four CD4+ subsets of Type 1 diabetes patients.

This chain uses TRBV7-9 with TRBJ1-1; D might be TRBD1 (6 bases). The sequenced material came from Tregs from blood. This clonotype was sampled from a man under 40 with type 1 diabetes. This CDR3 reads CASSSRAGANTEAFF. The CDR3 nucleotides are TGTGCCAGCAGCTCCCGGGCGGGGGCGAACACTGAAGCTTTCTTT.